This is a list of T cell receptor beta chains from one sample in a study of response to subunit inactivated influenza vaccine. TCRdb reanalysed the RT-PCR reads using MiXCR and keeps one entry per CDR3 protein. Of 800,000 to 1,000,000 distinct CDR3 sequences detected, about 20% appear once; the ten largest clones hold 10%. Sequencing used PBMCs from blood, obtained 5 to 6 days after vaccination. Every receptor here comes from a man over 45 who received an inactivated influenza vaccine. Each CDR3 is given with its conserved first and last residue. A D gene is named only where the DNA matches it firmly. Some rows mark clone size as missing; the rest say once, few, many or name a class of expanded clone.

>TRBV15|15|few|TRBJ2-5|TRBD2
CATSRTSGEQETQYF
TGTGCCACCAGCAGGACTAGCGGGGAACAAGAGACCCAGTACTTC
>TRBV7-9|14|NA|TRBJ1-1|NA
CASSSDKTRAEAFF
TGTGCCAGCAGCTCCGACAAGACAAGGGCTGAAGCTTTCTTT
>TRBV7-7|15|few|TRBJ2-1|NA
CASSTGTASYNEQFF
TGTGCTAGCAGCACCGGGACGGCATCCTACAATGAGCAGTTCTTC
>TRBV20-1|12|NA|TRBJ1-5|NA
CSARKGIQPQHF
TGCAGTGCAAGAAAGGGGATTCAGCCCCAGCATTTT
>TRBV12-5|15|NA|TRBJ1-2|TRBD1
CASGLSGGLNYGYTF
TGTGCTAGTGGTCTCTCAGGGGGTTTGAACTATGGCTACACCTTC
>TRBV29-1|13|few|TRBJ1-1|NA
CSVVRTRGTEAFF
TGCAGCGTTGTTAGGACCCGGGGCACTGAAGCTTTCTTT
>TRBV4-3|18|NA|TRBJ2-1|TRBD2
CASSPRGSGTPKYNEQFF
TGCGCCAGCAGCCCGCGGGGTAGCGGGACGCCAAAGTACAATGAGCAGTTCTTC
>TRBV7-9|17|NA|TRBJ1-1|TRBD1
CASSLGWDRSLNTEAFF
TGTGCCAGCAGCTTAGGGTGGGACAGATCCTTGAACACTGAAGCTTTCTTT
>TRBV25-1|14|many|TRBJ2-7|NA
CASSARDTPYEQYF
TGTGCCAGCAGTGCCCGGGACACTCCGTACGAGCAGTACTTC
>TRBV29-1|13|few|TRBJ2-5|NA
CSVRTALQETQYF
TGCAGCGTGAGGACAGCTCTACAAGAGACCCAGTACTTC
>TRBV19|15|few|TRBJ2-2|NA
CASRFGIANTGELFF
TGTGCCAGTCGGTTTGGTATCGCGAACACCGGGGAGCTGTTTTTT
>TRBV11-3|13|few|TRBJ2-1|NA
CASSPTPGSVQFF
TGTGCCAGCAGCCCCACGCCGGGAAGTGTGCAGTTCTTC
>TRBV20-1|16|NA|TRBJ2-3|NA
CSAPHRGAGEVGTQYF
TGCAGTGCTCCCCACCGGGGGGCGGGGGAGGTTGGTACGCAGTATTTT
>TRBV5-6|15|NA|TRBJ2-7|TRBD2
CASSWGGGIAYEQYF
TGTGCCAGCAGCTGGGGCGGGGGGATCGCCTACGAGCAGTACTTC
>TRBV12-3/TRBV12-4|14|NA|TRBJ2-3|TRBD2
CASSRAGGADTQYF
TGTGCCAGCAGTCGAGCGGGGGGTGCGGATACGCAGTATTTT
>TRBV9|16|NA|TRBJ2-1|TRBD2
CASSEGLADTYNEQFF
TGTGCCAGCAGCGAGGGACTAGCGGACACCTACAATGAGCAGTTCTTC
>TRBV7-9|15|NA|TRBJ2-3|NA
CASSIRDNTTDTQYF
TGTGCCAGCAGCATCCGGGACAATACCACAGATACGCAGTATTTT
>TRBV7-2|13|few|TRBJ1-2|NA
CASRRGGDYGYTF
TGTGCCAGCAGGAGGGGGGGAGACTATGGCTACACCTTC
>TRBV28|15|NA|TRBJ2-1|TRBD2
CASSPWREIHNEQFF
TGTGCCAGCAGCCCATGGCGGGAGATCCACAATGAGCAGTTCTTC
>TRBV20-1|17|NA|TRBJ1-6|NA
CSAVDSQRSSYNSPLHF
TGCAGTGCGGTGGACAGTCAGAGGAGCTCCTATAATTCACCCCTCCACTTT
>TRBV20-1|14|few|TRBJ1-1|NA
CSARGPWGNTEAFF
TGCAGTGCTAGAGGCCCGTGGGGGAACACTGAAGCTTTCTTT
>TRBV10-3|14|NA|TRBJ2-7|TRBD2
CAISEPGGPHEQYF
TGTGCCATCAGTGAACCGGGAGGGCCCCACGAGCAGTACTTC
>TRBV20-1|16|many|TRBJ1-5|NA
CSARTGVGHSNQPQHF
TGCAGTGCTAGGACTGGGGTCGGGCATAGCAATCAGCCCCAGCATTTT
>TRBV28|14|NA|TRBJ2-3|NA
CASSLSQGWDTQYF
TGTGCCAGCAGTTTAAGCCAGGGTTGGGATACGCAGTATTTT
>TRBV12-3/TRBV12-4|13|NA|TRBJ2-1|NA
CASSLLGADEQFF
TGTGCCAGCAGTTTACTAGGTGCGGATGAGCAGTTCTTC
>TRBV7-9|16|NA|TRBJ2-3|TRBD1
CASSLIRQGAGDTQYF
TGTGCCAGCAGCTTAATAAGACAGGGGGCCGGAGATACGCAGTATTTT
>TRBV6-1|16|NA|TRBJ2-3|TRBD2
CASILGLAGGPDTQYF
TGTGCCAGCATCCTCGGACTAGCGGGAGGGCCGGATACGCAGTATTTT
>TRBV6-1|15|NA|TRBJ1-5|NA
CASSDTGQTWAPQHF
TGTGCCAGCAGTGACACGGGCCAAACCTGGGCGCCCCAGCATTTT
>TRBV12-3/TRBV12-4|14|NA|TRBJ2-7|TRBD1
CASRLRQGSYEQYF
TGTGCCAGCAGATTACGACAGGGCTCCTACGAGCAGTACTTC
>TRBV30|15|NA|TRBJ2-3|TRBD1
CAWSLTGGFTDTQYF
TGTGCCTGGAGCCTGACAGGGGGGTTCACAGATACGCAGTATTTT
>TRBV5-1|16|many|TRBJ1-1|NA
CASSLATGGMNTEAFF
TGCGCCAGCAGCTTGGCGACAGGTGGCATGAACACTGAAGCTTTCTTT
>TRBV10-3|15|NA|TRBJ1-2|NA
CAISESRTVNYGYTF
TGTGCCATCAGTGAGTCTCGGACGGTGAACTATGGCTACACCTTC
>TRBV5-1|15|NA|TRBJ2-3|TRBD1
CASSPRTGNGDTQYF
TGCGCCAGCAGCCCAAGGACAGGGAATGGGGATACGCAGTATTTT
>TRBV12-3/TRBV12-4|11|few|TRBJ1-1|NA
CASKFDTEAFF
TGTGCCAGCAAGTTTGACACTGAAGCTTTCTTT
>TRBV10-3|13|few|TRBJ2-1|NA
CAMSATSYNEQFF
TGTGCCATGAGCGCGACGAGCTACAATGAGCAGTTCTTC
>TRBV5-1|15|few|TRBJ2-1|NA
CASSFSLGVLNEQFF
TGCGCCAGCAGCTTTTCGCTGGGGGTTCTGAATGAGCAGTTCTTC
>TRBV7-3|18|NA|TRBJ2-6|TRBD1
CASSIPGQGSSGANVLTF
TGTGCCAGCAGCATCCCGGGACAGGGAAGCTCTGGGGCCAACGTCCTGACTTTC
>TRBV12-3/TRBV12-4|15|NA|TRBJ2-7|NA
CASSPRDGHTNGQYF
TGTGCCAGCAGTCCCCGCGATGGGCACACAAACGGGCAGTACTTC
>TRBV6-6|13|many|TRBJ1-5|NA
CASRGRENQPQHF
TGTGCCAGCAGAGGACGGGAGAATCAGCCCCAGCATTTT
>TRBV29-1|11|many|TRBJ2-1|NA
CSAQYYNEQFF
TGCAGCGCCCAGTACTACAATGAGCAGTTCTTC
>TRBV6-1|14|NA|TRBJ1-1|NA
CASSTEGGGTEAFF
TGTGCCAGCAGTACGGAAGGGGGAGGCACTGAAGCTTTCTTT
>TRBV2|16|NA|TRBJ2-1|NA
CASSDLGQSSYNEQFF
TGTGCCAGCAGTGATTTGGGTCAGAGCTCCTACAATGAGCAGTTCTTC
>TRBV9|13|NA|TRBJ1-5|TRBD1
CASSDILTGGLTF
TGTGCCAGCAGCGATATACTGACAGGGGGCCTTACTTTT
>TRBV9|15|few|TRBJ2-1|TRBD1
CASSGRDRANNEQFF
TGTGCCAGCAGCGGCCGGGACAGGGCTAACAATGAGCAGTTCTTC
>TRBV4-3|14|NA|TRBJ1-6|TRBD1
CASSRDRGYSPLHF
TGCGCCAGCAGTCGGGACAGGGGATATTCACCCCTCCACTTT